This note documents a single TCR beta chain sequence. Per the original methods: By means of reference gene primer amplification, nucleated cell counts were estimated. Generated by immunoSEQ multiplex PCR, the TCRdb table keeps only in-frame clones and is missing some. That table supplies the V and J calls and clone size; D and trimming were determined from the DNA. The table has some 400,000 clones, 87% seen once. The data derive from a study of blood T cell repertoires in COVID-19. In the study overall: T cells, B-cell-depleted T cells, or PBMCs provided the cDNA or gDNA that served as material.

Seattle's enrolled individuals joined amid active infection and were then monitored longitudinally. The ends were cut back, 4 bases at V and 7 bases at J, with 7 bases in the middle. CDR1 is SQVTM, CDR2 ANQGSEA, per germline. CDR3 size: 10 residues. The specimen sequenced was peripheral blood. This clonotype was obtained from a woman in her twenties or thirties with COVID-19, enrolled during active disease. The rearrangement links TRBV29-1 to TRBJ1-2; D gene unclear. The CDR3 sequence is CSVGEPGYTF. In DNA form, the CDR3 reads TGCAGCGTTGGGGAGCCTGGCTACACCTTC.